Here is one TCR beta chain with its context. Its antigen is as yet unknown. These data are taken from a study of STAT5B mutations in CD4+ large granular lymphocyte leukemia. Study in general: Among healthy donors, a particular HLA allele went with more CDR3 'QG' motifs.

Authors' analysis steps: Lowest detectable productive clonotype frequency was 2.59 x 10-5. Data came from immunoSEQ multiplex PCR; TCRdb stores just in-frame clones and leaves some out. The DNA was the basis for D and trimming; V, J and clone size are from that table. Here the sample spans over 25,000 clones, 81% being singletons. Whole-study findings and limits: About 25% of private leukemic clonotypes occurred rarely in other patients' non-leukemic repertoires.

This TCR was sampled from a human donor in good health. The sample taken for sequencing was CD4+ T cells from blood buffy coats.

CDR3 protein: CASRGGPSDEQYF. The CDR3, as DNA: TGCGCCAGCAGGGGAGGGCCAAGCGACGAGCAGTACTTC. The V gene is TRBV10-1, the J gene TRBJ2-7; TRBD2 aligns across 7 bases. Germline lookup yields CDR1 WNHNN and CDR2 SYGVQD (reference sequence). The length of the CDR3 is 13 residues. J lost 5 bases, V lost 6 bases, and 7 bases had no gene match.